This T cell receptor beta chain was documented in a study of early T cells in non-severe SARS-CoV-2 infection. As for the study in general: Unsorted whole-blood RNA was sequenced in bulk, leaving chains unpaired.

The V gene's germline CDR1 is LNHDA and CDR2 SQIVND (reference sequence). Germline trimming cut 6 bases from V and 4 bases from J; bases unmatched to any gene: 7. The CDR3 extends over 15 amino acids. Individual cDNA molecules each received unique molecular identifiers attached to them. TCRdb ran MiXCR on the 5' RACE reads and lists one entry per CDR3 protein. Of more than 50,000 distinct CDR3 sequences listed, roughly an eighth are singletons. Study conclusions and caveats: Matches to VDJdb favored anti-spike CD8 responses and missed private and CD4 specificities.

This clonotype was observed at least ten times. Its antigen is still unknown. The chain is built from TRBV19 and TRBJ2-2; TRBD1 matches 8 bases. The sequenced sample was whole blood, obtained at baseline. The clonotype originates from an adult who was a healthcare worker with PCR-confirmed SARS-CoV-2 infection or an uninfected control (not recorded which). The CDR3 nucleotides read TGTGCCAGTAGACGACAGGGGAGGAGCACCGGGGAGCTGTTTTTT. Amino acids: CASRRQGRSTGELFF.